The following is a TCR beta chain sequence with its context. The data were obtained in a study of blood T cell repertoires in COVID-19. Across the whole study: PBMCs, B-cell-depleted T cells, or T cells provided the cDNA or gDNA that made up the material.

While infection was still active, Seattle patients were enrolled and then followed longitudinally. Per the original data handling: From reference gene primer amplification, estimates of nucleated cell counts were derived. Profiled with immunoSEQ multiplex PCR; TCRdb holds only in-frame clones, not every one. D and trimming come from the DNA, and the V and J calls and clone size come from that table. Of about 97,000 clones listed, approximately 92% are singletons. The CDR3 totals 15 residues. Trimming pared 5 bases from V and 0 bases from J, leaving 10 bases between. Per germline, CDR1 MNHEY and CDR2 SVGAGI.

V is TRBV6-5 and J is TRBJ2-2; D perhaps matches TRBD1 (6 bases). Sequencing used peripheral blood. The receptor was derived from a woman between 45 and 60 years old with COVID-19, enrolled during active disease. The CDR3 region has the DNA TGTGCCAGCAGTCGACAGGAAGCGAACACCGGGGAGCTGTTTTTT. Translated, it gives CASSRQEANTGELFF.